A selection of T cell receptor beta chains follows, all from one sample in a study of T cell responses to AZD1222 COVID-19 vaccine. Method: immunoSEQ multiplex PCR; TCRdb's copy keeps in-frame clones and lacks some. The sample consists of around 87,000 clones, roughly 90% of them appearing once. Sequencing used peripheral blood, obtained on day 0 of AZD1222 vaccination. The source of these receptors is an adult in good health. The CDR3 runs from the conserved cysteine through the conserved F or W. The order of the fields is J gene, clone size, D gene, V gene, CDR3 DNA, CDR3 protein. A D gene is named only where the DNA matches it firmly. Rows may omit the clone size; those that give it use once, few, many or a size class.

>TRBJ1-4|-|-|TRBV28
TGTGCCAGCAACTACAGGGAGGGGGTACGGAAACTGTTTTTT
CASNYREGVRKLFF
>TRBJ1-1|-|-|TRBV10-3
TGTGCCATCAGTCGGGGGGATGGCACTGAAGCTTTCTTT
CAISRGDGTEAFF
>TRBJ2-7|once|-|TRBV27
TGTGCCAGCAGTAACAGTGGCGAGCAGTACTTC
CASSNSGEQYF
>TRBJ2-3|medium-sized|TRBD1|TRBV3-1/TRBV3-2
TGTGCCAGCAGCCAGACGACAGGGACAAACACAGATACGCAGTATTTT
CASSQTTGTNTDTQYF
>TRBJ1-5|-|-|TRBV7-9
TGTGCCAGCAGCCAAGGCAGCACAGGTGGTCAGCCCCAGCATTTT
CASSQGSTGGQPQHF
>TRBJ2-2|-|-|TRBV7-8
TGTGCCAGCAGCTCTAGCAGGGAGCTGTTTTTT
CASSSSRELFF
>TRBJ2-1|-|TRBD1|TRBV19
TGTGCCAGTCAGGACAGGCCGAACTACAATGAGCAGTTCTTC
CASQDRPNYNEQFF
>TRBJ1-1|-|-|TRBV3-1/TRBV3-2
TGTGCCAGCAGCCAAGAGGGCTCGAACACTGAAGCTTTCTTT
CASSQEGSNTEAFF
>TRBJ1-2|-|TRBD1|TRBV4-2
TGTGCCAGCAGGACAGGGACGGACTATGGCTACACCTTC
CASRTGTDYGYTF
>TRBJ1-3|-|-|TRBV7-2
TGTGCCAGCACCTCATACTCTGGAAACACCATATATTTT
CASTSYSGNTIYF
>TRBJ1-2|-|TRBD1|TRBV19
TGTGCCAGTAGTATAAACGCAGGGGGCGCTGTTAACTATGGCTACACCTTC
CASSINAGGAVNYGYTF
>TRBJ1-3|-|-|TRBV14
TGTGCCAGCAGCCAAGTGGCCCTCTCTGGAAACACCATATATTTT
CASSQVALSGNTIYF
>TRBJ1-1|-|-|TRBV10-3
TGTGCCATCACCCTGGAGGGGAACACTGAAGCTTTCTTT
CAITLEGNTEAFF
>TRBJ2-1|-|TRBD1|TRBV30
TGTGCCGTAAACATTGGGGGACAGGGGGCCGGTGAGCAGTTCTTC
CAVNIGGQGAGEQFF
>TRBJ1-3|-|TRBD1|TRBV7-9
TGTGCCAGCAGTTTAAGTGGAAGGACAGGGAGAAACACCATATATTTT
CASSLSGRTGRNTIYF
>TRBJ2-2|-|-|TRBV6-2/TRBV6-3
TGTGCCAGCAGTTACAGGGCTGTTGACACCGGGGAGCTGTTTTTT
CASSYRAVDTGELFF
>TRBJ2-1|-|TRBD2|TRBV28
TGTGCCAGCAGTCAAGCTAGCGGGGGGGCCATTGAGCAGTTCTTC
CASSQASGGAIEQFF
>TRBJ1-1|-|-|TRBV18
TGTGCCAGCCTAAGTGGGGACACTGAAGCTTTCTTT
CASLSGDTEAFF
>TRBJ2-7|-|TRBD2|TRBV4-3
TGCGCCAGCAGCCTCCGGACTAGCGGGGGACCTGCGGGAGAGCAGTACTTC
CASSLRTSGGPAGEQYF
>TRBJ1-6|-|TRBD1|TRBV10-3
TGTGCCATCAGTGAGAGACAGGGCCATAATTCACCCCTCCACTTT
CAISERQGHNSPLHF
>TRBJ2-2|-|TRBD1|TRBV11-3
TGTGCCAGCAGCCCCGGACAGGGCACCGGGGAGCTGTTTTTT
CASSPGQGTGELFF
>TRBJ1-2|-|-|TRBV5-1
TGCGCCAGCAGCTTGGAACTCAGGGGCGGAGGAAAGAGTGGCTACACCTTC
CASSLELRGGGKSGYTF
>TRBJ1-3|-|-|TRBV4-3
TGCGCCAGCAGCCCGGGACCGGGTCTAACCATATATTTT
CASSPGPGLTIYF
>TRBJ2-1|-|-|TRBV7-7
TGTGCTAGCAGCCTTGAGGGCGACGCAAATGAGCAGTTCTTC
CASSLEGDANEQFF
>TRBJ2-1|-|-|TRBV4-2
TGTGCCAGCAGCCAAGGGACAGTTTCTAGCTCCTACAATGAGCAGTTCTTC
CASSQGTVSSSYNEQFF
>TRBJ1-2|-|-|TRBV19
TGTGCCAGTAGTACAACGACAGGAGGTAACTATGGCTACACCTTC
CASSTTTGGNYGYTF
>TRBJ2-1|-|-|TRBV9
TGTGCCAGCAGCGCCGAGGGTTACTACAATGAGCAGTTCTTC
CASSAEGYYNEQFF
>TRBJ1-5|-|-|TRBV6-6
TGTGCCAGCAGTTACGCTGATCAGCCCCAGCATTTT
CASSYADQPQHF
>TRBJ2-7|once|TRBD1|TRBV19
TGTGCCAGTAATACAGACAGGGACTCCTACGAGCAGTACTTC
CASNTDRDSYEQYF
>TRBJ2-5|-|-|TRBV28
TGTGCCAGCAGCCTTAGGGGGATTTCGGAAGAGACCCAGTACTTC
CASSLRGISEETQYF
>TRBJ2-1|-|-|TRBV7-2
TGTGCCAGCAGCTTGAGGGGGGCTAATGAGCAGTTCTTC
CASSLRGANEQFF
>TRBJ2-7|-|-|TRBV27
TGTGCCAGCAGTTTTCAGGACGGTACCTACGAGCAGTACTTC
CASSFQDGTYEQYF